The 26 T cell receptor beta chains listed next were all sequenced from one sample in a study of cytomegalovirus exposure and HLA in healthy donors. Primers included in the PCR were 60 Vbeta and 13 Jbeta primers. Here immunoSEQ multiplex PCR was the method, and the copy in TCRdb shows in-frame clones only, minus some. Here the sample spans under 250,000 clones, roughly 72% being singletons. Material: PBMCs. These receptors came from a man aged 25-45 years in good health and CMV-seronegative.

The chain uses TRBV15 and TRBJ2-7; 14 nucleotides line up with TRBD2. The CDR3 is made up of 16 amino acids. Germline-derived CDR1 and CDR2 are LNHNV and YYDKDF (reference sequence). With 5 bases clipped from V and 2 bases from J, the junction kept 5 bases outside the gene matches. In DNA form, the CDR3 reads TGTGCCACCAGCGCGAGACTAGCGGGAGGGACCTACGAGCAGTACTTC. It is translated as CATSARLAGGTYEQYF.

The chain combines TRBV29-1 with TRBJ2-2, with 8 bases lining up with TRBD2. Per germline, CDR1 SQVTM and CDR2 ANQGSEA. Losses at the gene ends were 7 bases for V and 5 bases for J; bases not matched to a gene: 9. The CDR3 sequence is 14 residues long. The CDR3 reads CSGAPGGGTGELFF. As DNA, the CDR3 is TGCAGCGGAGCACCGGGAGGGGGTACCGGGGAGCTGTTTTTT.

V is TRBV30 and J is TRBJ2-7, with 11 positions matching TRBD1. The germline V gene encodes CDR1 GTSNPN and CDR2 SVGIG (reference sequence). After removal of 5 bases from V and 3 bases from J, the junction contained 6 bases not matched to a gene. The CDR3 length is 14 residues. The CDR3 bases are TGTGCCTGGGGCGGAGGGACAGGGGGCTACGAGCAGTACTTC. This sequence encodes CAWGGGTGGYEQYF.

The chain has TRBV5-1 and TRBJ2-2; D possibly corresponds to TRBD1 (5 bases). The germline CDR1 and CDR2 sequences are SGHRS and YFSETQ. With 4 bases removed from V and 7 bases from J, the gap between germline ends came to 11 bases. This CDR3 is 13 amino acids long. CDR3 coding DNA: TGCGCCAGCAGCCCCAGGGTAGGCGGGGAGCTGTTTTTT. Translation gives CASSPRVGGELFF.

The rearrangement joins TRBV10-2 to TRBJ1-1, with 11 bases fitting TRBD1. Germline-derived CDR1 and CDR2 are WSHSY and SAAADI. The CDR3 totals 14 residues. V was clipped by 4 bases and J by 6 bases; unmatched bases: 4. The CDR3 nucleotides are TGCGCCAGCAGTGCCGGACAGGGGGCCGCTGAAGCTTTCTTT. It translates to CASSAGQGAAEAFF.

This clone was seen once. The chain couples TRBV7-9 to TRBJ2-7; 8 bases fit TRBD1. CDR1 is SEHNR and CDR2 is FQNEAQ in the germline V gene (reference sequence). This CDR3 comprises 16 residues. The V segment lost 2 bases and the J segment 2 bases; nucleotides outside the gene matches: 8. The CDR3 nucleotides are TGTGCCAGCAGCTTACCCCGGGACAGGCCTCCCTACGAGCAGTACTTC. Protein: CASSLPRDRPPYEQYF.

The chain recombines TRBV18 with TRBJ2-3, with 11 bases that match TRBD2. This CDR3 comprises 14 residues. J lost 8 bases, V lost 0 bases, and 1 base had no gene match. Per germline, CDR1 KGHSH and CDR2 LQKENI. The CDR3 reads CASSPPLAGGTQYF. The CDR3 DNA sequence: TGTGCCAGCTCACCACCGCTAGCGGGAGGTACGCAGTATTTT.

This sequence joins TRBV5-6 and TRBJ2-5, with unresolved D. Germline values: CDR1 SGHDT, CDR2 YYEEEE. The V and J ends lost 0 bases and 5 bases respectively, with 8 bases between them. The CDR3 runs to 13 residues. CDR3 protein: CASSLASGETQYF. CDR3 in DNA: TGTGCCAGCAGCTTGGCTTCGGGTGAGACCCAGTACTTC.

This chain links TRBV19 with TRBJ2-3; D might be TRBD1 (5 bases). Looked up from germline, CDR1 is LNHDA and CDR2 is SQIVND (reference sequence). With 3 bases removed from V and 2 bases from J, the gap between germline ends came to 12 bases. This CDR3 region has 15 residues. The CDR3 protein is CASSMKGSYTDTQYF. In DNA, the CDR3 is TGTGCCAGTAGTATGAAGGGGTCCTACACAGATACGCAGTATTTT. Combining the CDR3 with reference TRBV19 and TRBJ2-3 gives the whole variable domain DGGITQSPKYLFRKEGQNVTLSCEQNLNHDAMYWYRQDPGQGLRLIYYSQIVNDFQKGDIAEGYSVSREKKESFPLTVTSAQKNPTAFYLCASSMKGSYTDTQYFGPGTRLTVL.

The CDR3 sequence is CASKVQGFNEQFF. The CDR3 DNA follows: TGTGCCAGTAAAGTTCAGGGTTTCAATGAGCAGTTCTTC. The rearrangement links TRBV5-4 to TRBJ2-1; D is possibly TRBD1 (5 bases). CDR1 and CDR2 (germline): SGHNT, YYREEE (reference sequence). This CDR3 is 13 amino acids long. V gave up 8 bases and J gave up 6 bases, with 15 bases separating them. Full variable domain (outside the CDR3, taken from reference TRBV5-4 and TRBJ2-1): ETGVTQSPTHLIKTRGQQVTLRCSSQSGHNTVSWYQQALGQGPQFIFQYYREEENGRGNFPPRFSGLQFPNYSSELNVNALELDDSALYLCASKVQGFNEQFFGPGTRLTVL.

The J gene is TRBJ2-7, the V gene TRBV2; D remains unclear. This CDR3 is built from 12 residues. The germline CDR1 and CDR2 sequences are SNHLY and FYNNEI. The V and J ends lost 2 bases and 4 bases respectively, with 6 bases between them. The CDR3 coding sequence is TGTGCCAGCAGTGAAAGCAGGTACGAGCAGTACTTC. It codes for CASSESRYEQYF.

The chain uses TRBV30 and TRBJ2-5; tentative D call: TRBD2 (6 bases). The DNA end is more similar to TRBJ2-7, so the J call may be wrong. The germline gives CDR1 GTSNPN, CDR2 SVGIG (reference sequence). The CDR3 contains 14 residues. CDR3 in amino acids: CAWSARGYSYEQYF. In nucleotides, the CDR3 is TGTGCCTGGAGTGCCCGGGGGTACTCCTACGAGCAGTACTTC.

The chain employs TRBV2 and TRBJ2-5, with 9 bases aligning to TRBD2. Matching the DNA end better, TRBJ2-7 makes the J call doubtful. This CDR3 is built from 13 residues. Per the germline V gene, CDR1 is SNHLY and CDR2 is FYNNEI. Written as DNA, the CDR3 is TGTGCCAGCAGTTTAGCGGGAGTCAACGAGCAGTACTTC. Translating it yields CASSLAGVNEQYF.

V and J are TRBV5-1 and TRBJ1-1, with 8 bases aligning to TRBD1. J gave up 5 bases and V 4 bases, and 7 bases lay outside the gene matches. The CDR3 contains 14 residues. From germline, CDR1 is SGHRS and CDR2 YFSETQ. CDR3: CASSPDRVRTEAFF. In nucleotides, the CDR3 is TGCGCCAGCAGCCCGGACAGGGTTCGGACTGAAGCTTTCTTT.

Ten or more counts support this clone. The chain has TRBV7-3 and TRBJ2-7; 8 bases match TRBD2. The germline V gene encodes CDR1 SGHTA and CDR2 FQGTGA. V lost 5 bases and J lost 6; bases outside the gene matches: 9. The CDR3 is made up of 14 amino acids. The CDR3 here is CASSPGSGKGEQYF. The CDR3 region has the DNA TGTGCCAGCAGCCCGGGTAGCGGGAAGGGCGAGCAGTACTTC.

The chain carries TRBV28 and TRBJ1-5; TRBD1 matches 8 bases. Trimming at V came to 6 bases and at J to 6 bases, leaving 10 bases not matched to a gene. Germline V gene lookup returns CDR1 MDHEN and CDR2 SYDVKM. The CDR3 sequence is 15 residues long. The CDR3 sequence is CASSQGQGVSQPQHF. CDR3 nucleotide sequence: TGTGCCAGCAGCCAAGGACAGGGAGTGAGTCAGCCCCAGCATTTT. Using reference TRBV28 and TRBJ1-5 for the parts outside the CDR3, the full variable domain is DVKVTQSSRYLVKRTGEKVFLECVQDMDHENMFWYRQDPGLGLRLIYFSYDVKMKEKGDIPEGYSVSREKKERFSLILESASTNQTSMYLCASSQGQGVSQPQHFGDGTRLSIL.

This chain uses TRBV6-5 with TRBJ2-2, with 9 positions matching TRBD1. Trimming took 6 bases from V and 4 from J; bases not matched to a gene: 3. CDR1 is MNHEY and CDR2 is SVGAGI in the germline V gene. There are 14 residues in the CDR3. The CDR3 DNA sequence: TGTGCCAGCAGGGACAGGGGCCTCACCGGGGAGCTGTTTTTT. Translating gives CASRDRGLTGELFF.

V gene TRBV18 combines with J gene TRBJ2-1, with 10 positions matching TRBD2. CDR1 is KGHSH and CDR2 is LQKENI in the germline V gene. Trimming took 9 bases from V and 6 from J; bases not matched to a gene: 11. The CDR3 is 15 amino acids. The CDR3 here is CASGLGLASFNEQFF. The CDR3 nucleotides read TGTGCCAGTGGGTTGGGACTAGCGTCTTTCAATGAGCAGTTCTTC.

The chain couples TRBV5-5 to TRBJ1-2; D call uncertain. CDR3 length: 15 residues. Trimming took off 4 bases at V and 2 bases at J, with 15 bases between the two ends. CDR1 SGHKS and CDR2 YYEKEE come from the germline V gene (reference sequence). CDR3 in DNA: TGTGCCAGCAGCCCCCTGGGGAGGGTGAACTATGGCTACACCTTC. This translates into CASSPLGRVNYGYTF.

This clone was found a few times. The chain combines TRBV2 with TRBJ1-1; D gene uncertain. Germline CDR1 and CDR2: SNHLY and FYNNEI. V was cut by 2 bases and J by 1 base, with 11 bases left in between. This CDR3 has 15 amino acids. Written as DNA, the CDR3 is TGTGCCAGCAGTGAACGCCGGGGAGCGAACACTGAAGCTTTCTTT. Its translation is CASSERRGANTEAFF.

The chain uses TRBV9 and TRBJ2-7; 10 nucleotides align to TRBD2. From germline, CDR1 is SGDLS and CDR2 YYNGEE. With V trimmed by 0 bases and J by 6 bases, 15 bases remained unmatched. The CDR3 has 18 amino acids. CDR3 protein: CASSVGPAGGGAGGEQYF. The CDR3 bases are TGTGCCAGCAGCGTAGGACCAGCGGGAGGGGGCGCGGGGGGCGAGCAGTACTTC. Filled out from reference TRBV9 and TRBJ2-7, the complete variable domain reads DSGVTQTPKHLITATGQRVTLRCSPRSGDLSVYWYQQSLDQGLQFLIQYYNGEERAKGNILERFSAQQFPDLHSELNLSSLELGDSALYFCASSVGPAGGGAGGEQYFGPGTRLTVT.

The rearrangement joins TRBV7-2 to TRBJ2-1; perhaps TRBD1 as D (5 bases). Germline V gene data show CDR1 as SGHTA and CDR2 as FQGNSA. CDR3 length: 16 amino acids. With 4 bases removed from V and 0 bases from J, the gap between germline ends came to 13 bases. CDR3 protein: CASSSDISYSYNEQFF. The CDR3 DNA reads as TGTGCCAGCAGCTCGGACATCTCCTACTCCTACAATGAGCAGTTCTTC. Variable domain in full (rest from reference TRBV7-2 and TRBJ2-1): GAGVSQSPSNKVTEKGKDVELRCDPISGHTALYWYRQSLGQGLEFLIYFQGNSAPDKSGLPSDRFSAERTGGSVSTLTIQRTQQEDSAVYLCASSSDISYSYNEQFFGPGTRLTVL.

The chain couples TRBV27 to TRBJ2-7; maybe TRBD2 (5 bases). This CDR3 has 15 residues. Trimming removed 7 bases from V and 5 bases from J, with 21 bases in between. The V gene's germline CDR1 is MNHEY and CDR2 SMNVEV (reference sequence). The CDR3 reads CASNPRDQRHDEQYF. DNA of the CDR3: TGTGCCAGCAACCCACGGGATCAACGACACGACGAGCAGTACTTC.

This clone has a single count. The chain couples TRBV7-9 to TRBJ1-4; D is unresolved. Looked up from germline, CDR1 is SEHNR and CDR2 is FQNEAQ (reference sequence). The CDR3 extends over 18 amino acids. The V end lost 1 base, the J end lost 8 bases, and 23 bases lay between the germline ends. DNA of the CDR3: TGTGCCAGCAGCTTAGGAGTAGGTGCGGGAGGCGGAGCAGAAAAACTGTTTTTT. It codes for CASSLGVGAGGGAEKLFF.

This clone was counted only a few times. The V call is TRBV5-6, the J call TRBJ2-7; D might be TRBD1 (6 bases). The CDR3 is 17 amino acids. In germline, CDR1 is SGHDT, CDR2 YYEEEE. V was clipped by 3 bases and J by 0 bases, with 19 bases between them. The CDR3 nucleotides read TGTGCCAGCAGCTCGTATGGACAGCACCAAGGCTCCTACGAGCAGTACTTC. Protein product: CASSSYGQHQGSYEQYF.

The chain carries TRBV5-1 and TRBJ2-7, with a tentative D call TRBD1 (5 bases). CDR3 length: 14 residues. The V and J ends lost 3 bases and 1 base respectively, with 11 bases between them. The germline V gene has CDR1 SGHRS and CDR2 YFSETQ. The CDR3 bases are TGCGCCAGCAGCTCAGGGAAAGGGTCCTACGAGCAGTACTTC. Protein product: CASSSGKGSYEQYF.